This T cell receptor (beta chain) appears in the sequencing data of a study of a mutant IDH1 vaccine in newly diagnosed glioma. Across the whole study: Once 4-6 weeks had passed after radiotherapy alone, vaccination started, or it started with temozolomide cycles. Therapy received beforehand was radiotherapy, temozolomide, or both, with most patients given both. Study observations and caveats: Pseudoprogression apparently lacked any relation to changes in top peripheral T cell clonotypes.

Time point specified: week 35, safety follow-up. A 20-mer mutant IDH1 peptide at 300 ug was injected subcutaneously with topical imiquimod. V lost 7 bases and J 3 bases, leaving 10 bases between the germline ends. This CDR3 has 12 amino acids. The germline V gene encodes CDR1 SGDLS and CDR2 YYNGEE. The repertoire was sequenced with immunoSEQ multiplex PCR; TCRdb's copy has only in-frame clones and lacks some. In the table there are about 54,000 clones, around 84% of which are singletons. In this sample, this clone turned up a few times. Antigen: not known. This specimen was PBMCs, taken from a glioma patient whose treatment included an IDH1 peptide vaccine. This chain connects TRBV9 to TRBJ1-1, with unresolved D. This sequence was found in a young woman with glioma. The CDR3 DNA reads as TGTGCCAGCTCCTTGGGAGACACTGAAGCTTTCTTT. As protein: CASSLGDTEAFF.